Listed below are T cell receptor beta chains from one sample, sequenced in a study of cytomegalovirus exposure and HLA in healthy donors. Measured with immunoSEQ multiplex PCR; TCRdb has only the in-frame clones, and not every one. The sample has about 150,000 clones, around 80% seen once. Sequenced material: PBMCs. Source of these receptors: a man in his forties in good health and CMV-seropositive. The CDR3 runs from the conserved cysteine through the conserved F or W. The D gene is left open where the match is weak. Only some rows state a clone size, as once, few, many or a class for expanded clones.

clone_size,v_call,j_call,d_call,cdr3_nt,cdr3_aa
NA,TRBV5-6,TRBJ1-2,TRBD1,TGTGCCAGCAGCCCTGCGGACAGGAGGGCCTATGGCTACACCTTC,CASSPADRRAYGYTF
NA,TRBV9,TRBJ2-2,NA,TGTGCCAGCAGCGCCGACATGGGGCACACCGGGGAGCTGTTTTTT,CASSADMGHTGELFF
NA,TRBV4-3,TRBJ2-3,TRBD2,TGCGCCAGCAGCCAAGAACCTAGCGGGAGTGGTACAGATACGCAGTATTTT,CASSQEPSGSGTDTQYF
NA,TRBV7-9,TRBJ2-5,TRBD1,TGTGCCAGCAGCTTAGAAGTGACAGGGGGCGAGACCCAGTACTTC,CASSLEVTGGETQYF
NA,TRBV13,TRBJ2-7,TRBD2,TGTGCCAGCAGCTTACGGGGGGAGATCGAGCAGTACTTC,CASSLRGEIEQYF
NA,TRBV6-6,TRBJ2-7,NA,TGTGCCAGCAGTTTAATAAGCGGGTTCCCCTACGAGCAGTACTTC,CASSLISGFPYEQYF
NA,TRBV29-1,TRBJ2-5,NA,TGCAGCGTTGAAGGGTTGGACAGCGAAGAGACCCAGTACTTC,CSVEGLDSEETQYF
NA,TRBV27,TRBJ2-7,TRBD2,TGTGCCAGCAGTGCACGAGCGGGAGCCTACGAGCAGTACTTC,CASSARAGAYEQYF
NA,TRBV7-6,TRBJ1-3,TRBD1,TGTGTCAGCAGCCCCGGGACAGCCGGAAACACCATATATTTT,CVSSPGTAGNTIYF
NA,TRBV19,TRBJ2-2,NA,TGTGCCAGTAGTCGCAGCGGGGAGCTGTTTTTT,CASSRSGELFF
NA,TRBV27,TRBJ2-1,NA,TGTGCCAGCAGAACTAGTGCGGGTATGGGTGAGCAGTTCTTC,CASRTSAGMGEQFF
NA,TRBV7-2,TRBJ1-2,NA,TGTGCCAGCAGCTACCGGGACATTTCGGGTGGCTACACCTTC,CASSYRDISGGYTF
NA,TRBV6-4,TRBJ2-7,NA,TGTGTCAGCAGTGACGTTCCCTTCTGCTCCTACGAGCAGTACTTC,CVSSDVPFCSYEQYF
NA,TRBV6-5,TRBJ2-3,TRBD2,TGTGCCAGCTGGGGGGGGATAGCCCTCACAGATACGCAGTATTTT,CASWGGIALTDTQYF
NA,TRBV13,TRBJ2-7,TRBD2,TGTGCCAGCAGCCCCGGGAGGACCCCCTACGAGCAGTACTTC,CASSPGRTPYEQYF
NA,TRBV19,TRBJ2-1,TRBD2,TGTGCCAGTAGTTCAGGGAGCGGGAGTAGGTATGAGCAGTTCTTC,CASSSGSGSRYEQFF
NA,TRBV11-3,TRBJ2-1,NA,TGTGCCAGCAGCTTAAGGCGGCTAGCCTCCTACAATGAGCAGTTCTTC,CASSLRRLASYNEQFF
NA,TRBV6-1,TRBJ1-6,TRBD1,TGTGCCAGCTCTGAAGGTGACAGGGGGAATTCACCCCTCCACTTT,CASSEGDRGNSPLHF
NA,TRBV15,TRBJ2-1,TRBD2,TGTGCCACCAGCAGAATAGCGGGAGTAGGCAATGAGCAGTTCTTC,CATSRIAGVGNEQFF
NA,TRBV27,TRBJ1-6,NA,TGTGCCAGCACGCTGGACAGAATTAATTCACCCCTCCACTTT,CASTLDRINSPLHF
NA,TRBV5-1,TRBJ1-3,TRBD1,TGCGCCAGCAGATATGGGACAGGGGGTACCGGAAACACCATATATTTT,CASRYGTGGTGNTIYF
NA,TRBV28,TRBJ2-7,TRBD2,TGTGCCAGTCGTACGGGGGGGAGCTACGAGCAGTACTTC,CASRTGGSYEQYF
NA,TRBV6-5,TRBJ2-7,TRBD2,TGTGCCAGCACCGGGACTAGCGGGCCCGAGCAGTACTTC,CASTGTSGPEQYF
NA,TRBV10-3,TRBJ1-1,NA,TGTGCCATCAGCGAAAACGGACTGATGAACACTGAAGCTTTCTTT,CAISENGLMNTEAFF
NA,TRBV9,TRBJ1-1,NA,TGTGCCAGCAGCCCCCAACAGGGAGGGGTCACTGAAGCTTTCTTT,CASSPQQGGVTEAFF
NA,TRBV23-1,TRBJ1-5,TRBD1,TGCGCCAGCAGTCCCCCTCCCCCGACAGGGCACAATCAGCCCCAGCATTTT,CASSPPPPTGHNQPQHF
NA,TRBV7-9,TRBJ1-1,NA,TGTTCCAGCAGCCCCGGACAGTCCAACACTGAAGCTTTCTTT,CSSSPGQSNTEAFF
once,TRBV29-1,TRBJ1-3,NA,TGCAGCGTTGGAGAGCTATTCCCTGGAAACACCATATATTTT,CSVGELFPGNTIYF
NA,TRBV10-3,TRBJ2-7,TRBD2,TGTGCCATCAGCGGGACTAGCGGAGCCAGTACGGTGGAGCAGTACTTC,CAISGTSGASTVEQYF
NA,TRBV5-1,TRBJ1-2,NA,TGCGCCAGCAGCTTTGGGACTCGAAGGGCTGGCTACACCTTC,CASSFGTRRAGYTF
once,TRBV27,TRBJ2-7,NA,TGTGCCAGCAGTTTCAGGGTTCGGTGGGAGCAGTACTTC,CASSFRVRWEQYF
NA,TRBV7-9,TRBJ2-5,TRBD2,TGTGCCAGCAGCGTTAGAGCGGGGGCAGAGACCCAGTACTTC,CASSVRAGAETQYF
NA,TRBV28,TRBJ2-7,TRBD1,TGTGCCAGCAGTCCTAGACAGGGAAGGTACGAGCAGTACTTC,CASSPRQGRYEQYF
once,TRBV18,TRBJ2-7,NA,TGTGCCAGCTCACCAAAAGAACTCTCTCACGAGCAGTACTTC,CASSPKELSHEQYF
NA,TRBV4-3,TRBJ2-7,NA,TGCGCCAGCAGCCAAGATCGGGCCGGGAGCTCCTACGAGCAGTACTTC,CASSQDRAGSSYEQYF
NA,TRBV5-1,TRBJ2-1,TRBD2,TGCGCCAGCAGCATAAGGGGGACTAGCGGGGGTTCCTACAATGAGCAGTTCTTC,CASSIRGTSGGSYNEQFF
once,TRBV18,TRBJ1-4,TRBD1,TGTGCCAGCTCACCATCGCGGACAGGGGTGGAAAAACTGTTTTTT,CASSPSRTGVEKLFF
NA,TRBV29-1,TRBJ2-5,TRBD1,TGCAGCGTTGAAGGGGGGAACAGGGGACAAGAGACCCAGTACTTC,CSVEGGNRGQETQYF
NA,TRBV7-2,TRBJ1-5,NA,TGTGCCAGCAGCTCGGTCCCAGGGGATCAGCCCCAGCATTTT,CASSSVPGDQPQHF
once,TRBV6-1,TRBJ1-5,NA,TGTGCCAGCAGTGTGGCGGCAGTTCGCAATCAGCCCCAGCATTTT,CASSVAAVRNQPQHF
NA,TRBV4-1,TRBJ2-7,TRBD1,TGCGCCAGCAGCCAAGTACTAGGGGGCTCGTACGAGCAGTACTTC,CASSQVLGGSYEQYF
once,TRBV5-1,TRBJ2-7,NA,TGCGCCAGCAGCTTGGATCCGGGGGTCTACGAGCAGTACTTC,CASSLDPGVYEQYF